The 15 T cell receptor beta chains below were found in one sample sequenced in a study of type 1 regulatory T cells (dated by TCRdb to the early 2020s). TCRdb names Illumina MiSeq as the instrument used. Using fastp trimming at Q25 and MiXCR clonotype assembly, TCRdb reanalyzed the public sequencing data and kept in-frame beta chains. When rows share a CDR3 protein, they turn into one entry using the most common DNA and genes. The sample has about 42,000 distinct CDR3 sequences on record, 12% of them singletons. The leading ten clones occupy over 7.5% of the sample. Their antigens remain unidentified. The source material was cultured non-Tr1 T cells, either the whole culture or a sorted T cell fraction (not recorded which). Reading the label with the study, this specimen's cell subset or site is: non-Tr1 population from the T-allo10 product. These receptors came from a human donor in good health.

This clonotype turned up a few times. This chain connects TRBV7-9 to TRBJ2-7; 7 bases fit TRBD1. The V and J ends lost 1 base and 1 base, in that order; junction bases with no gene match: 7. Germline V CDR1 and CDR2: SEHNR, FQNEAQ (reference sequence). CDR3 size: 16 residues. The CDR3 DNA sequence: TGTGCCAGCAGCTTAGGTGTAGGGGGCAAGTCCTACGAGCAGTACTTC. Encoded protein: CASSLGVGGKSYEQYF.

The V gene is TRBV10-3, the J gene TRBJ1-2; 10 positions agree with TRBD1. J gave up 4 bases and V 2 bases, and 1 base lay outside the gene matches. Germline values: CDR1 ENHRY, CDR2 SYGVKD. The CDR3 spans 14 residues. The CDR3 DNA sequence: TGTGCCATCAGTGAGCGGGACAGGGGCTATGGCTACACCTTC. Translating it yields CAISERDRGYGYTF.

This clonotype was detected a few times. The genes are TRBV11-2 and TRBJ1-2; D is ambiguous. Trimming took 1 base from V and 8 from J, leaving 11 bases between them. The CDR3 covers 13 residues. Looked up from germline, CDR1 is SGHAT and CDR2 is FQNNGV. Written as DNA, the CDR3 is TGTGCCAGCAGCTTAGTAGGACTTAAAGGCTACACCTTC. Encoded protein: CASSLVGLKGYTF.

This clonotype has ten or more counts. A junction end diverges from the germline sequence, so it may reflect a read error. The chain employs TRBV12-3 or TRBV12-4 and TRBJ2-5; unclear D gene. This CDR3 contains 12 residues. CDR3 protein: CAGSLGQETQYF. CDR3 sequence (DNA): TGTGCCGGCAGTTTAGGCCAAGAGACCCAGTACTTC.

Ten or more counts support this clonotype. This chain uses TRBV7-6 with TRBJ2-3, with D possibly TRBD1 on 6 matching bases. This CDR3 spans 15 amino acids. The germline CDR1 and CDR2 sequences are SGHVS and FNYEAQ. V was clipped by 4 bases and J by 3 bases, with 14 bases between them. The CDR3 nucleotides read TGTGCCAGCAGCTCACAGGGTAGTCTGACAGATACGCAGTATTTT. The encoded protein is CASSSQGSLTDTQYF.

The rearrangement joins TRBV19 to TRBJ1-1; D is undetermined. There are 14 residues in the CDR3. Deletions cut 1 base from V and 1 base from J, with 7 bases between. CDR1 is LNHDA, CDR2 SQIVND, per germline (reference sequence). CDR3 protein: CASSIGPRNTEAFF. The CDR3 DNA is TGTGCCAGTAGTATAGGCCCCCGGAACACTGAAGCTTTCTTT. The complete variable domain, with remaining parts taken from reference TRBV19 and TRBJ1-1, reads DGGITQSPKYLFRKEGQNVTLSCEQNLNHDAMYWYRQDPGQGLRLIYYSQIVNDFQKGDIAEGYSVSREKKESFPLTVTSAQKNPTAFYLCASSIGPRNTEAFFGQGTRLTVV.

In this sample, this clonotype turned up a few times. The chain has TRBV27 and TRBJ1-1; D remains ambiguous. This CDR3 has 15 amino acids. CDR1 MNHEY and CDR2 SMNVEV come from the germline V gene (reference sequence). With 1 base removed from V and 0 bases from J, the gap between germline ends came to 9 bases. In nucleotides, the CDR3 is TGTGCCAGCAGTTTATTAGGCCCATTGAACACTGAAGCTTTCTTT. Translated: CASSLLGPLNTEAFF.

This clonotype appeared a few times. The chain links TRBV19 to TRBJ2-3; D remains unclear. Trimming shortened V by 6 bases and J by 5 bases, and 9 bases separated the two germline ends. This CDR3 is built from 12 residues. In germline, CDR1 is LNHDA, CDR2 SQIVND (reference sequence). CDR3: CASRDMGDTQYF. The CDR3 DNA reads TGTGCCAGTAGGGATATGGGAGATACGCAGTATTTT.

About this clonotype: No conserved phenylalanine or tryptophan is present at the end of the CDR3, so a read error is the likely explanation. The rearrangement joins TRBV7-9 to TRBJ2-3, with 7 nucleotides matching TRBD1. CDR3 length: 13 amino acids. V lost 10 bases and J lost 4; bases outside the gene matches: 8. The germline V gene encodes CDR1 SEHNR and CDR2 FQNEAQ (reference sequence). CDR3 amino acids: CATKEGGADTQYL. The CDR3 DNA sequence: TGTGCCACCAAGGAAGGGGGCGCAGATACGCAGTATCTT.

This clonotype was found a few times. The rearrangement uses TRBV20-1 and TRBJ2-1, with TRBD2 matching 11 bases. There are 19 residues in the CDR3. Trimming removed 5 bases from V and 3 bases from J; junction bases left unmatched: 18. Germline lookup yields CDR1 DFQATT and CDR2 SNEGSKA (reference sequence). The CDR3 sequence: CSASPLAGGTTLGYNEQFF. The CDR3 DNA reads as TGCAGTGCTTCACCTTTAGCGGGAGGGACAACCTTAGGCTACAATGAGCAGTTCTTC.

This clonotype was seen ten or more times. V gene TRBV27 combines with J gene TRBJ2-1; no clear D gene. Germline V gene sequence: CDR1 MNHEY, CDR2 SMNVEV (reference sequence). Trimming pared 2 bases from V and 14 bases from J, leaving 19 bases between. The CDR3 contains 14 residues. This chain's CDR3 is CASSLPPPAARKFF. In DNA, the CDR3 is TGTGCCAGCAGTTTACCCCCCCCGGCAGCACGAAAGTTCTTC.

This clonotype was counted at least ten times. J is TRBJ1-5 and V is TRBV12-3 or TRBV12-4; no reliable D call. This CDR3 spans 14 amino acids. V dropped 8 bases and J dropped 2 bases, with 13 bases sitting between them. The CDR3, as DNA: TGTGCCAGCGCCCGGGGAGGTGGCAATCAGCCCCAGCATTTT. Amino acid sequence: CASARGGGNQPQHF.

This clonotype was counted many times. V usage is TRBV10-3 and J usage is TRBJ2-7; the match to TRBD2 covers 8 bases. The CDR3 length is 13 residues. Germline CDR1 reads ENHRY; CDR2 reads SYGVKD. After removal of 11 bases from V and 5 bases from J, the junction contained 11 bases not matched to a gene. The CDR3 loop reads CAVVPGLGDEQYF. The CDR3 coding sequence is TGTGCCGTCGTCCCGGGACTAGGTGACGAGCAGTACTTC.

This clonotype was picked up many times. The chain recombines TRBV15 with TRBJ2-5; D is perhaps TRBD1 (6 bases). Germline V CDR1 and CDR2: LNHNV, YYDKDF (reference sequence). The V and J ends lost 6 bases and 0 bases respectively, with 8 bases between them. CDR3 length: 13 residues. CDR3 coding DNA: TGTGCCACCAGGGACAGAAACCAAGAGACCCAGTACTTC. Amino acids: CATRDRNQETQYF.

This clonotype came up a few times. J is TRBJ1-5 and V is TRBV20-1, with D perhaps TRBD1 (5 bases). This CDR3 region has 15 residues. V lost 3 bases and J 6 bases, leaving 18 bases between the germline ends. Germline V gene lookup returns CDR1 DFQATT and CDR2 SNEGSKA (reference sequence). The CDR3 is CSASGPARGAQPQHF. DNA for the CDR3: TGCAGTGCTAGTGGGCCGGCCCGAGGGGCTCAGCCCCAGCATTTT.